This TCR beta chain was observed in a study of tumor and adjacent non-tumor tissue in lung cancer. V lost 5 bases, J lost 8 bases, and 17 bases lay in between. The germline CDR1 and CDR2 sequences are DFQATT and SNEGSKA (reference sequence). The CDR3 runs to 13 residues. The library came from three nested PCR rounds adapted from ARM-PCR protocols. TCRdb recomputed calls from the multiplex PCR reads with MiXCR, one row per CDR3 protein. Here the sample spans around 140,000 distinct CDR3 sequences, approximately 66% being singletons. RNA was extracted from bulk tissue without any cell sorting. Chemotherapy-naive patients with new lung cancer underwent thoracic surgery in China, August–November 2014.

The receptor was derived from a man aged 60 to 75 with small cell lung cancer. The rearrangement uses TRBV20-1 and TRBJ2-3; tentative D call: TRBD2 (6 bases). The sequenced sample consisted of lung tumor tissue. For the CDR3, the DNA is TGCAGTGCTCGGCCACTAGTGGGAGGTACGCAGTATTTT. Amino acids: CSARPLVGGTQYF.